This T cell receptor beta chain was observed in a study of blood T cell repertoires in COVID-19. Study-level information: Acute and convalescent COVID-19 samples came from the United States, Italy and Spain. The analysed material was cDNA or gDNA that came from T cells, B-cell-depleted T cells, or PBMCs.

The protocol was immunoSEQ multiplex PCR, while the TCRdb copy is restricted to in-frame clones and leaves out a portion. The sample comprises 65,000 to 75,000 clones, about nine tenths of which are singletons, and 29% rests with the top ten. This clone was recorded only once. This CDR3 is built from 14 residues. CDR1 and CDR2 from the germline V gene are LGHNA and YSLEER. V lost 4 bases, J lost 3 bases, and 10 bases lay in between. The chain joins TRBV4-3 to TRBJ1-3, with D tentatively TRBD1 (5 bases). Sequenced material: peripheral blood. The clonotype comes from a woman aged 80 or over with active or convalescent COVID-19. CDR3 in DNA: TGCGCCAGCAGCCCCTCAAGGGGTGGAAACACCATATATTTT. Translated: CASSPSRGGNTIYF.